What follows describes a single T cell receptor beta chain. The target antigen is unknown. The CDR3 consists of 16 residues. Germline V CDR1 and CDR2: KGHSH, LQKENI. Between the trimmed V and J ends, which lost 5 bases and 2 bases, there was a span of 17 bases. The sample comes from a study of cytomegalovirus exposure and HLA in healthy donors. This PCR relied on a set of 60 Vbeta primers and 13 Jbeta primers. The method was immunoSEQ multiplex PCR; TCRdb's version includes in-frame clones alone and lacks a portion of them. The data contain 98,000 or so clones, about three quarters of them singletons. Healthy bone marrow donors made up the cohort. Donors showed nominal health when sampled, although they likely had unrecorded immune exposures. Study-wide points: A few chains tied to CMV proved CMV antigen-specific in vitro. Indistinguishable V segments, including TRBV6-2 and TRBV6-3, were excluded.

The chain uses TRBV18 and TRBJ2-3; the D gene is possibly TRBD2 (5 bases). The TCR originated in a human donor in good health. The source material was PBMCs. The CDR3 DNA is TGTGCCAGCTCAGACTCCGGAGGACCGACCACAGATACGCAGTATTTT. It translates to CASSDSGGPTTDTQYF.